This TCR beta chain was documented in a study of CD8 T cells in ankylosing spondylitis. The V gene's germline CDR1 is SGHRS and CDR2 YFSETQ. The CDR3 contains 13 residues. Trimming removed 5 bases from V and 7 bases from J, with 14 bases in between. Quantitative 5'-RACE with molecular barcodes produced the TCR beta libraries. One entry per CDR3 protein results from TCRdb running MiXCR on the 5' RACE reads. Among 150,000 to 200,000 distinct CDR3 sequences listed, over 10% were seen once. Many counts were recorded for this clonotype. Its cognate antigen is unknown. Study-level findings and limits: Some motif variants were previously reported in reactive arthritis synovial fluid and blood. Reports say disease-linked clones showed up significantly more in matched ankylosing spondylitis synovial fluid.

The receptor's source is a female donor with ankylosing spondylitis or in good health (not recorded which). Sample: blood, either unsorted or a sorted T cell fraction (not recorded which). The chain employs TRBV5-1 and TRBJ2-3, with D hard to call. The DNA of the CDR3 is TGCGCCAGCAGTACTCCGCCGACAAATACGCAGTATTTT. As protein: CASSTPPTNTQYF.